This T cell receptor (beta chain) was sequenced in a study of T cells in Graves' hyperthyroidism and ophthalmopathy. Study findings and constraints: Within blood appeared most thyroid clonotypes that had expanded above 0.001.

V gave up 6 bases and J gave up 2 bases; unmatched junction bases: 8. The CDR3 is 15 amino acids. CDR1 SNHLY and CDR2 FYNNEI come from the germline V gene. This clonotype was recorded many times. The antigen is not known. TCR beta CDR3 sequences were amplified from RNA transcripts. HTBI primers were the set used in a first-round RT-PCR of the TCR CDR3. MiXCR was run by TCRdb on the multiplex PCR reads, yielding one entry per CDR3 protein. The sample lists about 660,000 distinct CDR3 sequences, 45% occurring once. The sample taken for sequencing was peripheral blood or thyroid tissue (not recorded which). The sequence derives from an adult man with Graves' disease, either hyperthyroidism or ophthalmopathy (not recorded which). The chain has TRBV2 and TRBJ2-7; 9 bases align to TRBD1. CDR3 sequence (DNA): TGTGCCAGCAGAAAACAGGGGGCGTCTGCCTACGAGCAGTACTTC. Protein product: CASRKQGASAYEQYF. The whole variable domain, filled in from reference TRBV2 and TRBJ2-7, reads EPEVTQTPSHQVTQMGQEVILRCVPISNHLYFYWYRQILGQKVEFLVSFYNNEISEKSEIFDDQFSVERPDGSNFTLKIRSTKLEDSAMYFCASRKQGASAYEQYFGPGTRLTVT.